These T cell receptor beta chains were read from a single sample in a study of CD4+ T cells in melanoma. The repertoire was sequenced with immunoSEQ multiplex PCR; TCRdb's copy has only in-frame clones and lacks some. The table has 50,000 to 60,000 clones, nearly 70% seen once. Source material: tumor tissue. The receptors stem from a human donor with melanoma. The CDR3 runs from the conserved cysteine through the conserved F or W. Each record gives: clone size, J gene, V gene, D gene, CDR3 DNA, CDR3 protein. A D gene is named only where the DNA matches it firmly. Clone size is stated in some rows and not others, as once, few, many or a class when expanded.

clone size: .; J gene: TRBJ1-4; V gene: TRBV30; D gene: TRBD1; CDR3 DNA: TGTGCCTGGAGACGGGACAGCGCTAATGAAAAACTGTTTTTT; CDR3 protein: CAWRRDSANEKLFF
clone size: .; J gene: TRBJ1-4; V gene: TRBV4-1; D gene: .; CDR3 DNA: TGCGCCAGCAGCACCCCCAGACCAACTAATGAAAAACTGTTTTTT; CDR3 protein: CASSTPRPTNEKLFF
clone size: .; J gene: TRBJ1-4; V gene: TRBV20-1; D gene: .; CDR3 DNA: TGCAGTGCTAGAGGGCCTCGGGAACTGTTTTTT; CDR3 protein: CSARGPRELFF
clone size: .; J gene: TRBJ1-5; V gene: TRBV7-8; D gene: .; CDR3 DNA: TGTGCCAGCAGCTTAGCTGTGGGCAATCAGCCCCAGCATTTT; CDR3 protein: CASSLAVGNQPQHF
clone size: many; J gene: TRBJ1-2; V gene: TRBV7-9; D gene: .; CDR3 DNA: TGTGCCAGCAGCTTAGTCCAGGGGCAGATTCCGGGCTACACCTTC; CDR3 protein: CASSLVQGQIPGYTF
clone size: .; J gene: TRBJ1-1; V gene: TRBV4-2; D gene: .; CDR3 DNA: TGTGCCAGCAGCCAAGATGTGCAGGGAATATACACTGAAGCTTTCTTT; CDR3 protein: CASSQDVQGIYTEAFF
clone size: few; J gene: TRBJ2-7; V gene: TRBV6-1; D gene: .; CDR3 DNA: TGTGCCAGCAGTGAAGCGCTGGACAGTACCTACGAGCAGTACTTC; CDR3 protein: CASSEALDSTYEQYF
clone size: .; J gene: TRBJ2-3; V gene: TRBV6-1; D gene: .; CDR3 DNA: TGTGCCAGCAGTGTACAGGGAGTGAGCACAGATACGCAGTATTTT; CDR3 protein: CASSVQGVSTDTQYF
clone size: .; J gene: TRBJ1-2; V gene: TRBV11-2; D gene: TRBD1; CDR3 DNA: TGTGCCAGCAGCCCGGATCGGGGACAGGGGTCCTATGGCTACACCTTC; CDR3 protein: CASSPDRGQGSYGYTF
clone size: .; J gene: TRBJ2-6; V gene: TRBV30; D gene: .; CDR3 DNA: TGTGCCTGGAGGTTCACCTTGGGCTCTGGGGCCAACGTCCTGACTTTC; CDR3 protein: CAWRFTLGSGANVLTF
clone size: .; J gene: TRBJ2-3; V gene: TRBV5-8; D gene: .; CDR3 DNA: TGTGCCAGCAGCGTTGAGAGGGCAGGCACAGATACGCAGTATTTT; CDR3 protein: CASSVERAGTDTQYF
clone size: few; J gene: TRBJ2-7; V gene: TRBV21-1; D gene: .; CDR3 DNA: TGTGCCAGCAGCGCGCGGACAGGCCCCTACGAGCAGTACTTC; CDR3 protein: CASSARTGPYEQYF
clone size: .; J gene: TRBJ1-1; V gene: TRBV6-6; D gene: .; CDR3 DNA: TGTGCCACCTCTACCGGGCCCTTGAGTGTTGAAGCTTTCTTT; CDR3 protein: CATSTGPLSVEAFF
clone size: large; J gene: TRBJ1-6; V gene: TRBV21-1; D gene: .; CDR3 DNA: TGTGCCAGCAGCACTAGGGCCAGCTCCTATAATTCACCCCTCCACTTT; CDR3 protein: CASSTRASSYNSPLHF
clone size: .; J gene: TRBJ1-6; V gene: TRBV6-4; D gene: .; CDR3 DNA: TGTGCCAGCAGTGAGTTCGGAGGGTCGGATTCACCCCTCCACTTT; CDR3 protein: CASSEFGGSDSPLHF
clone size: .; J gene: TRBJ1-6; V gene: TRBV6-6; D gene: .; CDR3 DNA: TGTGCCATCGGATCACCCCTCCACTTT; CDR3 protein: CAIGSPLHF
clone size: .; J gene: TRBJ1-1; V gene: TRBV2; D gene: .; CDR3 DNA: TGTGCCAGCGCCGCTGAGGGAGGTCGGAACACTGAAGCTTTCTTT; CDR3 protein: CASAAEGGRNTEAFF
clone size: .; J gene: TRBJ1-3; V gene: TRBV2; D gene: .; CDR3 DNA: TGTGCCAGCAGTGACAATCGGGGGAACACCATATATTTT; CDR3 protein: CASSDNRGNTIYF
clone size: .; J gene: TRBJ2-5; V gene: TRBV11-1; D gene: TRBD1; CDR3 DNA: TGTGCCAGCGGTGGAGGACAGGGGTACCAAGAGACCCAGTACTTC; CDR3 protein: CASGGGQGYQETQYF
clone size: .; J gene: TRBJ1-1; V gene: TRBV4-3; D gene: .; CDR3 DNA: TGCGCCAGCAGCCCTGGGGCCTACAGGGTTGGTACTGAAGCTTTCTTT; CDR3 protein: CASSPGAYRVGTEAFF
clone size: many; J gene: TRBJ1-6; V gene: TRBV14; D gene: .; CDR3 DNA: TGTGCCAGCAGCCAAGCCCTGGGGTTGGGTTCACCCCTCCACTTT; CDR3 protein: CASSQALGLGSPLHF
clone size: few; J gene: TRBJ2-5; V gene: TRBV6-5; D gene: TRBD2; CDR3 DNA: TGTGCCAGCTGGGAGGGGCTCCAAGAGACCCAGTACTTC; CDR3 protein: CASWEGLQETQYF
clone size: once; J gene: TRBJ2-7; V gene: TRBV7-9; D gene: .; CDR3 DNA: TGTGCCAGCAGCCCCACCTGGCATTCCTACGAGCAGTACTTC; CDR3 protein: CASSPTWHSYEQYF
clone size: .; J gene: TRBJ2-2; V gene: TRBV5-1; D gene: .; CDR3 DNA: TGCGCCAGCAGCTTGGTTGTGGCCAGTGATAACACCGGGGAGCTGTTTTTT; CDR3 protein: CASSLVVASDNTGELFF
clone size: .; J gene: TRBJ2-7; V gene: TRBV18; D gene: .; CDR3 DNA: TGTGCCAGCTCACAACAGGTCACCTACGAGCAGTACTTC; CDR3 protein: CASSQQVTYEQYF
clone size: few; J gene: TRBJ2-7; V gene: TRBV28; D gene: .; CDR3 DNA: TGTGCCAGCAGCCTGCATTCGGGGAGATACGAGCAGTACTTC; CDR3 protein: CASSLHSGRYEQYF
clone size: .; J gene: TRBJ2-7; V gene: TRBV14; D gene: .; CDR3 DNA: TGTGCCAGCAGCCAAGGGTTTTTGGGGGCCTACGAGCAGTACTTC; CDR3 protein: CASSQGFLGAYEQYF
clone size: .; J gene: TRBJ1-2; V gene: TRBV29-1; D gene: .; CDR3 DNA: TGCAGCGTTGCGGACGTGTCGAGCTATGGCTACACCTTC; CDR3 protein: CSVADVSSYGYTF
clone size: .; J gene: TRBJ2-1; V gene: TRBV6-1; D gene: TRBD2; CDR3 DNA: TGTGCCAGCTGCCCCCGACTAGCGGGGGCCGAGCAGTTCTTC; CDR3 protein: CASCPRLAGAEQFF
clone size: .; J gene: TRBJ2-7; V gene: TRBV18; D gene: TRBD1; CDR3 DNA: TGTGCCAGCTCGTCCGGGACAGGGGTCTACGAGCAGTACTTC; CDR3 protein: CASSSGTGVYEQYF
clone size: few; J gene: TRBJ2-7; V gene: TRBV30; D gene: TRBD1; CDR3 DNA: TGTGCCTGGACGGGACAGGGTTACGAGCAGTACTTC; CDR3 protein: CAWTGQGYEQYF
clone size: once; J gene: TRBJ1-5; V gene: TRBV2; D gene: .; CDR3 DNA: TGTGCCAGCAGCCCACCCAGGGGCGATCAGCCCCAGCATTTT; CDR3 protein: CASSPPRGDQPQHF